A single sample is the source of the 17 T cell receptor beta chains below, sequenced in a study of regulatory T cells in long-lasting Graves disease. Time point described: newly diagnosed GD, antithyroid drugs for less than 3 months. PBMCs were the source of the RNA used for TCR sequencing. Libraries of TCR beta came from iRepertoire HTBI primers plus Arm-PCR of CDR3 regions. In TCRdb, the multiplex PCR reads were re-called with MiXCR into one record per CDR3 protein. The profile shows fewer than 400,000 distinct CDR3 sequences, 15% to 20% of them singletons. The sequencing used peripheral blood mononuclear cells (PBMCs), collected at new diagnosis, from a patient treated with antithyroid drugs. Every receptor here comes from a female donor with Graves disease.

J is TRBJ1-1 and V is TRBV6-2 or TRBV6-3; perhaps TRBD1 as D (5 bases). The CDR3 runs to 15 residues. Deletions cut 5 bases from V and 9 bases from J, with 22 bases between. Per the germline V gene, CDR1 is MNHEY and CDR2 is SVGEGT. CDR3 sequence reads: CASSEATRDGGKAFF. The CDR3 DNA reads TGTGCCAGCAGTGAAGCCACCCGGGACGGTGGTAAAGCTTTCTTT.

This clonotype was detected only a few times. A much larger clone lies one base from this, so it may be a read error. V usage is TRBV11-2 and J usage is TRBJ1-1, with D tentatively TRBD1 (6 bases). The CDR3 sequence is 14 residues long. CDR1 SGHAT and CDR2 FQNNGV come from the germline V gene. The CDR3 nucleotides are TGTGCCAGCAGCTTCAGACAGGTCAACACTGAAGCTCTCTTT. Translation: CASSFRQVNTEALF.

This clonotype has at least ten counts. The V gene is TRBV5-1, the J gene TRBJ1-1; D not resolved. The CDR3 runs 15 residues. Trimming cost V 0 bases and J 2 bases, with 11 bases left between them. The germline CDR1 and CDR2 sequences are SGHRS and YFSETQ. The CDR3 spells CASSLGAARNTEAFF. DNA of the CDR3: TGCGCCAGCAGCTTGGGGGCAGCGAGAAACACTGAAGCTTTCTTT.

This clonotype was counted at least ten times. V and J are TRBV3-1 and TRBJ2-1; D may be TRBD2 (6 bases). The CDR3 totals 15 residues. V lost 1 base and J 8 bases, leaving 15 bases between the germline ends. Germline loops: CDR1 LGHDT, CDR2 YNNKEL (reference sequence). The CDR3 DNA reads TGTGCCAGCAGCCAAGCCCAAGAACCGGGGGATGAGCAGTTCTTC. Translating it yields CASSQAQEPGDEQFF.

There are a few counts of this clonotype. This sequence joins TRBV19 and TRBJ1-2, with D unclear. This CDR3 is built from 15 residues. Trimming left V 3 bases short and J 4 bases short, with 15 bases between. Germline CDR1 is LNHDA and CDR2 is SQIVND (reference sequence). The CDR3 sequence: CASSMYHQALYGYTF. For the CDR3, the DNA is TGTGCCAGTAGTATGTATCACCAGGCGCTCTATGGCTACACCTTC.

This clonotype was recorded at least ten times. The chain recombines TRBV20-1 with TRBJ2-5, with D perhaps matching TRBD1 or TRBD2 (5 bases each). Per the germline V gene, CDR1 is DFQATT and CDR2 is SNEGSKA (reference sequence). The V and J ends lost 6 bases and 1 base respectively, with 15 bases between them. The CDR3 extends over 14 amino acids. In DNA, the CDR3 is TGCAGTGCAAGCCGGGCTGGGACCCAAGAGACCCAGTACTTC. Protein: CSASRAGTQETQYF.

This clonotype was detected a few times. This chain links TRBV7-6 with TRBJ1-1; no reliable D call. Germline CDR1 reads SGHVS; CDR2 reads FNYEAQ. The V end was cut by 8 bases, the J end by 6 bases, with 16 bases between. CDR3 length: 13 residues. As DNA, the CDR3 is TGTGCCAGCGGGTCGGAGGAGGTCCCTGAAGCTTTCTTT. This sequence encodes CASGSEEVPEAFF.

This chain links TRBV12-5 with TRBJ2-1; D may correspond to TRBD1 or TRBD2 (5 bases each). Germline lookup yields CDR1 LGHNT and CDR2 FRNRAP. This CDR3 has 10 residues. V lost 7 bases, J lost 14 bases, and 12 bases lay in between. The CDR3 DNA is TGTGCTAGTGTCTCCGGGACGGAGTTCTTC. Its translation is CASVSGTEFF.

This chain uses TRBV28 with TRBJ1-2; D call uncertain. V lost 6 bases to trimming and J lost 5 bases, with 4 bases between them. CDR3 length: 10 residues. CDR1 MDHEN and CDR2 SYDVKM come from the germline V gene. The CDR3, as DNA: TGTGCCAGCAGCCGTTATGGCTACACCTTC. Its protein is CASSRYGYTF.

This clonotype has more than one count but fewer than ten. This is likely a read error, given that the CDR3 carries no conserved phenylalanine or tryptophan at its end. The chain employs TRBV3-1 and TRBJ2-7, with 8 bases lining up with TRBD2. Germline loops: CDR1 LGHDT, CDR2 YNNKEL (reference sequence). The length of the CDR3 is 13 residues. The trim removed 4 bases at V and 6 bases at J, leaving 5 bases unmatched. In DNA form, the CDR3 reads TGTGCCAGCAGCCCTGGGACTAGAGGCGAGCAGTACTCC. This translates into CASSPGTRGEQYS.

This clonotype was seen ten or more times. The V gene is TRBV3-1, the J gene TRBJ2-1, with TRBD2 identical over 8 bases. From germline, CDR1 is LGHDT and CDR2 YNNKEL (reference sequence). The CDR3 spans 19 residues. V was clipped by 1 base and J by 2 bases; unmatched bases: 13. The CDR3 DNA follows: TGTGCCAGCAGCCAAGGTTACTTAGGGCGGGAGGATCCCTACAATGAGCAGTTCTTC. Protein: CASSQGYLGREDPYNEQFF.

J is TRBJ1-5 and V is TRBV2, with TRBD1 matching over 7 bases. This CDR3 is built from 11 residues. Trimming took 6 bases from V and 11 from J; bases not matched to a gene: 4. Germline V lookup: CDR1 SNHLY, CDR2 FYNNEI. CDR3 nucleotide sequence: TGTGCCAGCAGATTCGACAGGGCCCAGCATTTT. This translates into CASRFDRAQHF.

This clonotype was detected ten times or more. This rearrangement joins TRBV29-1 to TRBJ2-3; 13 bases match TRBD2. Germline V gene lookup returns CDR1 SQVTM and CDR2 ANQGSEA. V lost 3 bases, J lost 5 bases, and 2 bases stayed unmatched. The length of the CDR3 is 14 residues. CDR3 sequence reads: CSVEGLAGKDTQYF. For the CDR3, the DNA is TGCAGCGTTGAGGGACTAGCGGGAAAAGATACGCAGTATTTT.

This clonotype was found many times. The chain uses TRBV2 and TRBJ2-4, with D hard to call. The ends were cut back, 2 bases at V and 9 bases at J, with 11 bases in the middle. Germline loops: CDR1 SNHLY, CDR2 FYNNEI. CDR3 length equals 13 residues. CDR3: CASSERKSSIQYF. The CDR3, as DNA: TGTGCCAGCAGTGAACGCAAGTCGAGCATTCAGTACTTC.

The chain has TRBV30 and TRBJ2-5; no reliable D call. The germline V and J ends were trimmed by 0 bases and 5 bases, with 10 bases remaining between them. The CDR3 consists of 13 residues. The germline V gene has CDR1 GTSNPN and CDR2 SVGIG (reference sequence). The CDR3 sequence is CAWSVLGWETQYF. CDR3 nucleotide sequence: TGTGCCTGGAGTGTACTGGGTTGGGAGACCCAGTACTTC.

This clonotype was detected ten times or more. This chain uses TRBV11-2 with TRBJ1-6; no reliable D call. The germline gives CDR1 SGHAT, CDR2 FQNNGV. The V end was cut by 1 base, the J end by 8 bases, with 6 bases between. The CDR3 loop spans 13 amino acids. CDR3 nucleotide sequence: TGTGCCAGCAGCTTAGTGGGCGATTCACCCCTCCACTTT. Protein sequence: CASSLVGDSPLHF.

This clonotype has ten or more counts. The chain has TRBV6-1 and TRBJ2-2, with D perhaps given as TRBD1 or TRBD2 (5 bases each). The V end lost 6 bases, the J end lost 1 base, and 9 bases lay between the germline ends. The V gene's germline CDR1 is MNHNS and CDR2 SASEGT. There are 14 residues in the CDR3. The DNA of the CDR3 is TGTGCCAGCAGGGGGACGAGGAACACCGGGGAGCTGTTTTTT. It translates to CASRGTRNTGELFF.